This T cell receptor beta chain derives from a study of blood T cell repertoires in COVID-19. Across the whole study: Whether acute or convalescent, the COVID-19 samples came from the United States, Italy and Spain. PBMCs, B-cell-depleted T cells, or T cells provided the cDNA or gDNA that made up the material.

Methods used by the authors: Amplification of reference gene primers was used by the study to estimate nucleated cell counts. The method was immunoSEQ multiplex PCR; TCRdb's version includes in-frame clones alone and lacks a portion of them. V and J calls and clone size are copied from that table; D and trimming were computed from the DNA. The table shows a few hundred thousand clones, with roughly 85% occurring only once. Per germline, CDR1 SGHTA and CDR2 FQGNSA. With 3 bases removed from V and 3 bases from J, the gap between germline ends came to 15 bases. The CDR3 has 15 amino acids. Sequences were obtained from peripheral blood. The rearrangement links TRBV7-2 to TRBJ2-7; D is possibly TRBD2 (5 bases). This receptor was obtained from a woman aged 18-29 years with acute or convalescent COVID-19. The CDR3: CASSLAASNNYEQYF. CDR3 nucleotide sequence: TGTGCCAGCAGCTTGGCGGCTAGCAATAACTACGAGCAGTACTTC.